The 20 T cell receptor beta chains reported below all come from one sample, sequenced in a study of CD8+CD57+ T cells in acquired aplastic anemia. It was genomic DNA that served as the template for profiling TCR beta VDJ and CDR3. MiXCR, applied by TCRdb to the reads, yields one record per CDR3 protein. The sample contains roughly 300,000 distinct CDR3 sequences, 45% to 70% of which appear only once. The sequencing input was sorted CD4+, CD8+, or CD8+CD57+ T cells (not recorded which) from PBMCs. The receptors originated from a human donor with severe aplastic anemia or a healthy control (not recorded which).

V usage is TRBV7-2 and J usage is TRBJ2-7, with D tentatively TRBD1 (6 bases). The germline V gene has CDR1 SGHTA and CDR2 FQGNSA. Trimming removed 5 bases at V and 4 bases at J, with 9 bases between. This CDR3 comprises 12 residues. CDR3 sequence reads: CASSKTGYEQYF. CDR3 DNA sequence: TGTGCCAGCAGCAAAACAGGGTACGAGCAGTACTTC.

Here the CDR3 reads CSARDQDRAITF. Written as DNA, the CDR3 is TGCAGTGCTAGAGATCAGGACAGGGCCATCACCTTC. The J gene is TRBJ1-2, the V gene TRBV20-1, with TRBD1 matching over 8 bases. CDR3 length equals 12 residues. V lost 0 bases, J lost 13 bases, and 7 bases stayed unmatched. Germline-derived CDR1 and CDR2 are DFQATT and SNEGSKA (reference sequence).

This clonotype appeared a few times. The chain uses TRBV2 and TRBJ2-6; D ambiguous. Germline V CDR1 and CDR2: SNHLY, FYNNEI. The CDR3 totals 15 residues. V was clipped by 4 bases and J by 2 bases, with 9 bases between them. The CDR3, as DNA: TGTGCCAGCAGTGGAGTACTCCCTGGGGCCAACGTCCTGACTTTC. Protein sequence: CASSGVLPGANVLTF.

This clonotype showed up many times. The CDR3 reads CASSETVHYGYTF. The CDR3, as DNA: TGTGCCAGCAGCGAGACTGTACACTATGGCTACACCTTC. The chain has TRBV7-9 and TRBJ1-2; D remains ambiguous. V lost 5 bases to trimming and J lost 3 bases, with 10 bases between them. The CDR3 is 13 amino acids. Germline assignment: CDR1 SEHNR and CDR2 FQNEAQ (reference sequence).

Comments on this clonotype: Since the CDR3 does not end with the conserved phenylalanine or tryptophan, this likely comes from a read error. This chain connects TRBV24-1 to TRBJ2-1, with TRBD1 as a possible D gene (8 bases). V lost 9 bases and J 8 bases, leaving 13 bases between the germline ends. Germline V gene lookup returns CDR1 KGHDR and CDR2 SFDVKD. The CDR3 runs 12 residues. As DNA, the CDR3 is TGTGCCACCGCAACAGGGGGGGATGAGCAGTTCCTC. This gives the protein CATATGGDEQFL.

In its sample, this clonotype was seen a few times. This may arise from a read error, as a much more abundant clone is one base away. As DNA, the CDR3 is TGCGCCAGCAGCGGGGGACAGAATCAGCCCCAGCATTTT. It encodes CASSGGQNQPQHF. The chain links TRBV5-1 to TRBJ1-5; 7 bases fit TRBD1. V lost 4 bases to trimming and J lost 4 bases; unmatched junction nucleotides: 2. The length of the CDR3 is 13 residues. The germline V gene encodes CDR1 SGHRS and CDR2 YFSETQ.

On this clonotype itself: A much larger clone differs by one base, so this may be a read error. This chain joins TRBV11-3 and TRBJ2-3; D may be TRBD1 or TRBD2 (6 bases each). This CDR3 has 14 residues. Per the germline V gene, CDR1 is SGHNT and CDR2 is YENEEA. Trimming left V 0 bases short and J 4 bases short, with 8 bases between. The CDR3 DNA reads as TGTGCCAGCAGCTTAGAACGGGGGCCAGATACGCAGTATTTT. This encodes CASSLERGPDTQYF. Combining the CDR3 with reference TRBV11-3 and TRBJ2-3 gives the whole variable domain EAGVVQSPRYKIIEKKQPVAFWCNPISGHNTLYWYLQNLGQGPELLIRYENEEAVDDSQLPKDRFSAERLKGVDSTLKIQPAELGDSAVYLCASSLERGPDTQYFGPGTRLTVL.

This clonotype was seen a handful of times. V and J are TRBV13 and TRBJ1-6; maybe TRBD1 (6 bases). Germline CDR1 PRHDT, CDR2 FYEKMQ (reference sequence). V lost 1 base, J lost 7 bases, and 11 bases lay in between. CDR3 length equals 15 residues. The CDR3 loop reads CASSLDRTVNSPLHF. In nucleotides, the CDR3 is TGTGCCAGCAGCTTAGACCGGACAGTGAATTCACCCCTCCACTTT.

This clonotype was seen many times. The chain links TRBV12-3 or TRBV12-4 to TRBJ2-2; D call uncertain. Trimming took 2 bases from V and 4 from J, leaving 11 bases between them. The CDR3 extends over 15 amino acids. This CDR3 reads CASSLSAWSTGELFF. The CDR3 nucleotides read TGTGCCAGCAGTTTAAGTGCCTGGAGCACCGGGGAGCTGTTTTTT.

This clonotype was seen ten or more times. The gene calls are TRBV7-9 and TRBJ1-1, with D perhaps TRBD1 (5 bases). V gave up 4 bases and J gave up 2 bases, with 14 bases separating them. Germline V gives CDR1 SEHNR, CDR2 FQNEAQ (reference sequence). This CDR3 contains 15 residues. The CDR3 reads CASSSNRDLNTEAFF. CDR3 DNA: TGTGCCAGCAGCTCAAACCGGGACCTCAACACTGAAGCTTTCTTT.

This clonotype was picked up a small number of times. The CDR3: CAISDRTAANYGYTF. The CDR3 DNA follows: TGTGCCATCAGTGACCGGACGGCTGCTAACTATGGCTACACCTTC. The chain is built from TRBV10-3 and TRBJ1-2; D remains unclear. This CDR3 is built from 15 residues. The germline CDR1 and CDR2 sequences are ENHRY and SYGVKD. V gave up 3 bases and J gave up 0 bases, with 11 bases separating them.

The chain carries TRBV20-1 and TRBJ2-7, with 8 nucleotides matching TRBD2. The CDR3 is 13 amino acids. Germline V gives CDR1 DFQATT, CDR2 SNEGSKA (reference sequence). The CDR3 sequence: CSVALAVDYEQYF. The CDR3 coding sequence is TGCAGCGTCGCACTAGCGGTTGACTACGAGCAGTACTTC.

V gene TRBV6-5 combines with J gene TRBJ1-2, with 7 bases lining up with TRBD1. CDR1 is MNHEY and CDR2 is SVGAGI in the germline V gene. Losses at the gene ends were 8 bases for V and 4 bases for J; bases not matched to a gene: 4. The CDR3 is made up of 12 amino acids. The CDR3 nucleotides are TGTGCCAGCGCGGGACAGACCTATGGCTACACCTTC. The encoded protein is CASAGQTYGYTF.

In this sample, this clonotype turned up many times. DNA of the CDR3: TGTGCCAGCTATAGTCCCGGGACAGAGAAGTCCTACGAGCAGTACTTC. The encoded protein is CASYSPGTEKSYEQYF. V gene TRBV2 combines with J gene TRBJ2-7; the match to TRBD1 covers 7 bases. Per germline, CDR1 SNHLY and CDR2 FYNNEI. V lost 8 bases, J lost 1 base, and 14 bases stayed unmatched. The CDR3 spans 16 residues.

This clonotype was observed many times. The rearrangement links TRBV5-1 to TRBJ2-3; 8 bases line up with TRBD1. V shed 1 base and J 4 bases; nucleotides not matched to a gene: 5. Germline V CDR1 and CDR2: SGHRS, YFSETQ. The CDR3 consists of 15 residues. The CDR3 is CASSLTLTGADTQYF. The CDR3 DNA reads as TGCGCCAGCAGCTTGACCTTGACAGGGGCAGATACGCAGTATTTT. Supplemented by reference TRBV5-1 and TRBJ2-3, the full variable domain reads KAGVTQTPRYLIKTRGQQVTLSCSPISGHRSVSWYQQTPGQGLQFLFEYFSETQRNKGNFPGRFSGRQFSNSRSEMNVSTLELGDSALYLCASSLTLTGADTQYFGPGTRLTVL.

V is TRBV11-2 and J is TRBJ1-2, with D unresolved. Germline assignment: CDR1 SGHAT and CDR2 FQNNGV. V was cut by 5 bases and J by 2 bases, with 6 bases left in between. The CDR3 has 12 amino acids. CDR3 protein: CASSQQNYGYTF. The CDR3 DNA follows: TGTGCCAGCAGCCAGCAGAACTATGGCTACACCTTC. The entire variable domain, with the rest obtained from reference TRBV11-2 and TRBJ1-2, is as follows: EAGVAQSPRYKIIEKRQSVAFWCNPISGHATLYWYQQILGQGPKLLIQFQNNGVVDDSQLPKDRFSAERLKGVDSTLKIQPAKLEDSAVYLCASSQQNYGYTFGSGTRLTVV.

Concerning this clonotype: The conserved phenylalanine or tryptophan is not found at the CDR3 terminus, so this likely reflects a read error. J is TRBJ1-4 and V is TRBV2; perhaps TRBD1 as D (6 bases). V dropped 2 bases and J dropped 8 bases, with 15 bases sitting between them. The CDR3 loop spans 15 amino acids. The germline CDR1 and CDR2 sequences are SNHLY and FYNNEI. This CDR3 is CASSEMRGQFEKLFL. The DNA of the CDR3 is TGTGCCAGCAGTGAAATGAGGGGACAATTCGAAAAACTGTTTCTT.

The V and J genes are TRBV12-3 or TRBV12-4 and TRBJ1-1; 8 positions agree with TRBD1. The CDR3 contains 15 residues. V was pared by 6 bases and J by 4 bases, with 10 bases of the junction left unmatched. The DNA of the CDR3 is TGTGCCAGCAGCCCTTGGACAGGGATCGGCACTGAAGCTTTCTTT. Residues: CASSPWTGIGTEAFF.

This clonotype was observed at least ten times. The chain uses TRBV7-9 and TRBJ2-7; 9 bases fit TRBD2. Germline-derived CDR1 and CDR2 are SEHNR and FQNEAQ (reference sequence). The CDR3 has 15 residues. The V segment lost 5 bases and the J segment 3 bases; nucleotides outside the gene matches: 8. CDR3 protein: CASSETAGGVYEQYF. The CDR3 region has the DNA TGTGCCAGCAGCGAAACAGCGGGGGGCGTCTACGAGCAGTACTTC.

In its sample, this clonotype was seen once. The CDR3 reads CASSLGLAGGNYEQYF. The CDR3 DNA reads TGTGCCAGCAGCCTAGGGCTAGCGGGAGGCAACTACGAGCAGTACTTC. The gene calls are TRBV7-9 and TRBJ2-7; 11 nucleotides agree with TRBD2. The CDR3 covers 16 residues. Germline CDR1 reads SEHNR; CDR2 reads FQNEAQ (reference sequence). The V gene end was trimmed by 5 bases and the J gene end by 3 bases; junction bases not matched to a gene: 9.